One sample yielded the 24 T cell receptor beta chains listed below, sequenced in a study. TCRdb itself ran the 5' RACE reads through MiXCR, one entry per CDR3 protein. The sample consists of tens of thousands of distinct CDR3 sequences, 30% of them appearing once. Material for sequencing was tumor-infiltrating memory CD4+ T cells sorted from the breast tumor. Subset denoted: memory CD4+ T cells, CD4+CD45RO+CD25-. These receptors all stem from a female donor with breast cancer.

This clonotype was counted between two and nine times. V is TRBV9 and J is TRBJ2-1; D might be TRBD1 (6 bases). The CDR3 consists of 13 residues. With 0 bases removed from V and 9 bases from J, the gap between germline ends came to 10 bases. CDR1 and CDR2 from the germline V gene are SGDLS and YYNGEE. CDR3 protein: CASSVEGETEQFF. The CDR3 region has the DNA TGTGCCAGCAGCGTAGAGGGGGAGACTGAGCAGTTCTTC.

Only one count was recorded for this clonotype. V usage is TRBV4-2 and J usage is TRBJ2-5; 10 bases align to TRBD2. V dropped 0 bases and J dropped 4; count of bases not matched to a gene: 8. The CDR3 is 17 residues long. Germline V gene sequence: CDR1 LGHNA, CDR2 YNFKEQ. In DNA, the CDR3 is TGTGCCAGCAGCCAAGATGTGGTAGCGGGAGGTGGAGAGACCCAGTACTTC. This encodes CASSQDVVAGGGETQYF.

The chain has TRBV11-3 and TRBJ2-1, with 10 bases identical to TRBD2. Germline-derived CDR1 and CDR2 are SGHNT and YENEEA. Trimming at V came to 1 base and at J to 8 bases, leaving 5 bases not matched to a gene. The CDR3 is 15 amino acids. CDR3 sequence reads: CASSLGLAGVDEQFF. CDR3 DNA: TGTGCCAGCAGCTTAGGGCTAGCGGGAGTCGATGAGCAGTTCTTC.

This clonotype has a handful of counts. Here the CDR3 reads CASSYDRRRGHNEQFF. CDR3 DNA: TGTGCCAGCAGTTACGACAGGAGGAGGGGTCACAATGAGCAGTTCTTC. The chain employs TRBV28 and TRBJ2-1; the D call may be TRBD1 or TRBD2 (6 bases each). V lost 4 bases to trimming and J lost 5 bases, with 18 bases between them. This CDR3 is 16 amino acids long. Germline loops: CDR1 MDHEN, CDR2 SYDVKM.

V gene TRBV20-1 combines with J gene TRBJ2-2, with 10 positions matching TRBD1. Germline CDR1 DFQATT, CDR2 SNEGSKA (reference sequence). The CDR3 runs to 12 residues. Trimming took 5 bases from V and 6 from J; bases not matched to a gene: 0. This CDR3 is CSADRGPGELFF. DNA of the CDR3: TGCAGTGCTGACAGGGGGCCCGGGGAGCTGTTTTTT.

In its sample, this clonotype was seen many times. The chain carries TRBV4-1 and TRBJ2-7, with 10 bases aligning to TRBD1. The CDR3 length is 17 residues. CDR1 and CDR2 (germline): MGHRA, YSYEKL. Trimming took 1 base from V and 2 from J; bases not matched to a gene: 8. The CDR3 protein is CASSQAATGGTPYEQYF. The CDR3 coding sequence is TGCGCCAGCAGCCAAGCGGCGACAGGGGGCACTCCCTACGAGCAGTACTTC.

This chain uses TRBV7-2 with TRBJ2-5; 9 bases are shared with TRBD2. V was clipped by 2 bases and J by 2 bases; unmatched bases: 3. Germline assignment: CDR1 SGHTA and CDR2 FQGNSA. This CDR3 has 15 amino acids. The CDR3 region has the DNA TGTGCCAGCAGCTTACTAGCGGGATATCAAGAGACCCAGTACTTC. This encodes CASSLLAGYQETQYF.

V and J are TRBV20-1 and TRBJ1-2; 8 bases are a match to TRBD1. There are 13 residues in the CDR3. Unmatched junction bases numbered 9, after V lost 6 bases and J lost 6 bases. CDR1 is DFQATT, CDR2 SNEGSKA, per germline (reference sequence). The CDR3 DNA reads TGCAGTGCCCCCGACAGGGGAGGGGATGGCTACACCTTC. Translating gives CSAPDRGGDGYTF.

This clonotype was observed a handful of times. This chain links TRBV6-6 with TRBJ2-3; D is undetermined. Trimming took off 6 bases at V and 2 bases at J, with 9 bases between the two ends. The CDR3 consists of 13 residues. Per the germline V gene, CDR1 is MNHNY and CDR2 is SVGAGI (reference sequence). CDR3 coding DNA: TGTGCCAGCAGGCTAGAAAACACAGATACGCAGTATTTT. Its protein product is CASRLENTDTQYF.

This clonotype was seen a few times. This chain connects TRBV9 to TRBJ1-3, with unresolved D. The germline V gene encodes CDR1 SGDLS and CDR2 YYNGEE. The CDR3 spans 15 residues. V lost 0 bases to trimming and J lost 4 bases, with 11 bases between them. CDR3 coding DNA: TGTGCCAGCAGCGTAGTTGGGGATTACGGAAACACCATATATTTT. It encodes CASSVVGDYGNTIYF.

This clonotype was seen ten or more times. This rearrangement joins TRBV7-2 to TRBJ2-7; 7 nucleotides line up with TRBD1. The length of the CDR3 is 14 residues. V trimming: 3 bases; J trimming: 5 bases; junction bases outside the gene matches: 7. In germline, CDR1 is SGHTA, CDR2 FQGNSA. Here the CDR3 reads CASSFWTGGDEQYF. CDR3 nucleotides: TGTGCCAGCAGCTTCTGGACAGGAGGCGACGAGCAGTACTTC.

Details on this clonotype: The conserved phenylalanine or tryptophan is not found at the CDR3 terminus, so this likely reflects a read error. The chain recombines TRBV2 with TRBJ1-5, with D possibly matching TRBD1 (5 bases). This CDR3 is 13 amino acids long. V dropped 6 bases and J dropped 4 bases, with 10 bases sitting between them. CDR1 and CDR2 (germline): SNHLY, FYNNEI. The CDR3 reads CASSAGLNQPQHL. The CDR3 DNA reads as TGTGCCAGCAGCGCAGGGTTGAATCAGCCCCAGCATCTT.

This clonotype has more than one count but fewer than ten. The chain recombines TRBV7-3 with TRBJ2-6; D is unresolved. Trimming shortened V by 5 bases and J by 4 bases, and 12 bases separated the two germline ends. The CDR3 contains 15 residues. CDR1 and CDR2 from the germline V gene are SGHTA and FQGTGA. CDR3 in DNA: TGTGCCAGCAGCAGGGCCCCGGAGGGGGCCAACGTCCTGACTTTC. As protein: CASSRAPEGANVLTF.

The chain joins TRBV19 to TRBJ1-5; weak D call: TRBD1 (5 bases). V lost 2 bases and J 1 base, leaving 12 bases between the germline ends. The germline V gene has CDR1 LNHDA and CDR2 SQIVND (reference sequence). The CDR3 has 16 amino acids. The CDR3 reads CASSISGMGSNQPQHF. The CDR3 bases are TGTGCCAGTAGTATATCAGGGATGGGAAGCAATCAGCCCCAGCATTTT.

The chain joins TRBV12-3 or TRBV12-4 to TRBJ1-5, with 7 bases fitting TRBD1. V shed 5 bases and J 9 bases; nucleotides not matched to a gene: 7. The CDR3 is 13 residues long. The CDR3, as DNA: TGTGCCAGCAGTCCCGGGGACAGTATGCCCCAGCATTTT. Its protein product is CASSPGDSMPQHF.

Note on this clonotype: The junction does not match germline at one end; this may be a read error. V and J are TRBV9 and TRBJ2-3; no clear D gene. The CDR3 sequence is 14 residues long. CDR1 is SGDLS, CDR2 YYNGEE, per germline. The CDR3 spells CTSSVLAKEDTQYF. In DNA, the CDR3 is TGTACCAGCAGCGTACTGGCCAAGGAAGATACGCAGTATTTT.

This clonotype was counted only a few times. This chain joins TRBV10-3 and TRBJ2-5; D ambiguous. There are 14 residues in the CDR3. Germline CDR1 is ENHRY and CDR2 is SYGVKD. The V gene lost 3 bases and the J gene lost 3 bases, with 11 bases spanning the gap. DNA of the CDR3: TGTGCCATCAGTGATGACCGGGTGGAAGAGACCCAGTACTTC. Amino acid sequence: CAISDDRVEETQYF.

This clonotype was recorded many times. V usage is TRBV5-1 and J usage is TRBJ2-3; no definite D call. V was trimmed by 3 bases and J by 4 bases, leaving 9 bases between them. Germline V lookup: CDR1 SGHRS, CDR2 YFSETQ. The CDR3 has 13 residues. The CDR3 bases are TGCGCCAGCAGCTCCCAAGAATCAGATACGCAGTATTTT. Its translation: CASSSQESDTQYF. Based on the CDR3 plus reference TRBV5-1 and TRBJ2-3, the full variable domain is KAGVTQTPRYLIKTRGQQVTLSCSPISGHRSVSWYQQTPGQGLQFLFEYFSETQRNKGNFPGRFSGRQFSNSRSEMNVSTLELGDSALYLCASSSQESDTQYFGPGTRLTVL.

The rearrangement links TRBV6-2 or TRBV6-3 to TRBJ1-2; D is undetermined. V was cut by 7 bases and J by 8 bases, with 23 bases left in between. The germline gives CDR1 MNHEY, CDR2 SVGEGT. This CDR3 is built from 15 residues. In nucleotides, the CDR3 is TGTGCCAGCACCCACTTGACAACTAGATATCAAGGCTACACCTTC. The encoded protein is CASTHLTTRYQGYTF.

The chain combines TRBV11-1 with TRBJ2-2; no reliable D call. This CDR3 region has 15 residues. Germline loops: CDR1 SGHAT, CDR2 FQDESV (reference sequence). Deletions cut 0 bases from V and 1 base from J, with 6 bases between. The CDR3 loop is CASSLARRNTGELFF. The CDR3 DNA is TGTGCCAGCAGCTTAGCGAGGAGGAACACCGGGGAGCTGTTTTTT.

There are many counts of this clonotype. CDR3 sequence reads: CASSLRRGLGELFF. Here the CDR3 DNA reads TGTGCCAGCAGCCTCCGTCGGGGACTGGGGGAGCTGTTTTTT. The gene calls are TRBV7-9 and TRBJ2-2, with D perhaps matching TRBD2 (6 bases). CDR1 and CDR2 from the germline V gene are SEHNR and FQNEAQ (reference sequence). V lost 5 bases to trimming and J lost 8 bases, with 15 bases between them. This CDR3 has 14 residues.

This clonotype was found once. The genes are TRBV20-1 and TRBJ1-4, with D perhaps TRBD1 (5 bases). V lost 3 bases and J 8 bases, leaving 16 bases between the germline ends. The CDR3 is made up of 14 amino acids. Germline V CDR1 and CDR2: DFQATT, SNEGSKA (reference sequence). The CDR3: CSARTLGDEEKLFF. CDR3 DNA sequence: TGCAGTGCTAGGACCTTAGGGGACGAAGAAAAACTGTTTTTT.

This clonotype appeared many times. The rearrangement uses TRBV6-5 and TRBJ2-7; no definite D call. V lost 6 bases to trimming and J lost 3 bases, with 30 bases between them. The CDR3 is 19 amino acids. Germline V gives CDR1 MNHEY, CDR2 SVGAGI. CDR3 sequence reads: CASRAKGEKSIQSNYEQYF. DNA of the CDR3: TGTGCCAGCAGGGCCAAAGGAGAGAAGAGCATTCAAAGCAACTACGAGCAGTACTTC.

This clonotype was observed a handful of times. The chain uses TRBV28 and TRBJ2-3; tentatively, D is TRBD2 (6 bases). The CDR3 totals 13 residues. Trimming stripped 10 bases from V and 1 base from J, with 12 bases between. Looked up from germline, CDR1 is MDHEN and CDR2 is SYDVKM. The DNA for the CDR3 is TGTGCCACCAGAGCGGGCCGCACAGATACGCAGTATTTT. This codes for CATRAGRTDTQYF.